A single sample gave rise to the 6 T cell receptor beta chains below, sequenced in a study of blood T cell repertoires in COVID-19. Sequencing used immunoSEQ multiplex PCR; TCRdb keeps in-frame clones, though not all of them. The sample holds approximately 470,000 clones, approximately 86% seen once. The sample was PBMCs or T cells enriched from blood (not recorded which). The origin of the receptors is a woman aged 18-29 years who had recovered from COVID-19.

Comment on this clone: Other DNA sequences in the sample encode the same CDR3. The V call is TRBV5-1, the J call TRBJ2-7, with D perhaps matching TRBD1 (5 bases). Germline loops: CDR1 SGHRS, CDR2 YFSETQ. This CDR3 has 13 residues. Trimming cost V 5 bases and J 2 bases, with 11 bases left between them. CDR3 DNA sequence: TGCGCCAGCAGTCTAGACAGTCCCTACGAGCAGTACTTC. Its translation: CASSLDSPYEQYF.

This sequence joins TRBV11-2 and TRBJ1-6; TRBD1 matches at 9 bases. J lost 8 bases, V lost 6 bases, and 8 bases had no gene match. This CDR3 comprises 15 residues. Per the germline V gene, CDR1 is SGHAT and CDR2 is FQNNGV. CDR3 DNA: TGTGCCAGCAGTTCCCCGGGACAGGGTTATTCACCCCTCCACTTT. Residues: CASSSPGQGYSPLHF.

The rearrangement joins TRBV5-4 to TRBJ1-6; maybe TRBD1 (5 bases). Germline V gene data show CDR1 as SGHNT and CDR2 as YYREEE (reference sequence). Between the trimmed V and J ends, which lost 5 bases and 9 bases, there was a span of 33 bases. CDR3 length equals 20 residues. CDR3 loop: CASSLQAGQKDFTPGSPLHF. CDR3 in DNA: TGTGCCAGCAGTCTCCAGGCGGGGCAGAAGGACTTTACTCCCGGTTCACCCCTCCACTTT.

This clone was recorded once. The CDR3: CASSADRGLGKAFF. The DNA of the CDR3 is TGCGCCAGCAGCGCTGACAGGGGTTTAGGGAAAGCTTTCTTT. This chain connects TRBV5-1 to TRBJ1-1, with 8 bases matching TRBD1. The V and J ends lost 4 bases and 9 bases, in that order; junction bases with no gene match: 11. The CDR3 runs to 14 residues. Germline CDR1 reads SGHRS; CDR2 reads YFSETQ.

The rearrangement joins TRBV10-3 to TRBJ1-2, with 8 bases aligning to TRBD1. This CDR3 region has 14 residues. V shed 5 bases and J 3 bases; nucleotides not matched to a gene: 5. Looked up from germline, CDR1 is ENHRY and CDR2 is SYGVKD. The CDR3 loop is CAISTGQGYYGYTF. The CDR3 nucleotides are TGTGCCATCAGTACTGGACAGGGTTACTATGGCTACACCTTC.

The CDR3 DNA sequence: TGTGCCAGCAGCCCCCCAGCAGGGGCTAGGGATGAGCAGTTCTTC. It yields the protein CASSPPAGARDEQFF. J is TRBJ2-1 and V is TRBV11-2, with D possibly being TRBD1 (6 bases). CDR1 SGHAT and CDR2 FQNNGV come from the germline V gene. There are 15 residues in the CDR3. V lost 5 bases and J 8 bases, leaving 19 bases between the germline ends.